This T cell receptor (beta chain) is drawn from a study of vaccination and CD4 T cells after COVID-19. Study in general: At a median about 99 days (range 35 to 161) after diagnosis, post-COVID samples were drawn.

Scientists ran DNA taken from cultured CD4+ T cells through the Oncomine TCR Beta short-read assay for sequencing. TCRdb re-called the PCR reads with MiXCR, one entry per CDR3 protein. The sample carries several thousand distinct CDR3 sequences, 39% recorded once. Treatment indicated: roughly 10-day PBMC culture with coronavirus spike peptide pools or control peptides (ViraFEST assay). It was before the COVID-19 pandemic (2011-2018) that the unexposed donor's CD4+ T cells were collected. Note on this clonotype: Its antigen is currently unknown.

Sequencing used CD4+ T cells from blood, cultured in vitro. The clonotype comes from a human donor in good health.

CDR3 region: CASSSGATVYEQYF. The CDR3 region has the DNA TGCGCCAGCAGCTCCGGGGCGACCGTATACGAGCAGTACTTC. The chain links TRBV5-1 to TRBJ2-7; D is tentatively TRBD1 or TRBD2 (5 bases each). Germline V lookup: CDR1 SGHRS, CDR2 YFSETQ. This CDR3 comprises 14 residues. Trimming stripped 3 bases from V and 4 bases from J, with 14 bases between.